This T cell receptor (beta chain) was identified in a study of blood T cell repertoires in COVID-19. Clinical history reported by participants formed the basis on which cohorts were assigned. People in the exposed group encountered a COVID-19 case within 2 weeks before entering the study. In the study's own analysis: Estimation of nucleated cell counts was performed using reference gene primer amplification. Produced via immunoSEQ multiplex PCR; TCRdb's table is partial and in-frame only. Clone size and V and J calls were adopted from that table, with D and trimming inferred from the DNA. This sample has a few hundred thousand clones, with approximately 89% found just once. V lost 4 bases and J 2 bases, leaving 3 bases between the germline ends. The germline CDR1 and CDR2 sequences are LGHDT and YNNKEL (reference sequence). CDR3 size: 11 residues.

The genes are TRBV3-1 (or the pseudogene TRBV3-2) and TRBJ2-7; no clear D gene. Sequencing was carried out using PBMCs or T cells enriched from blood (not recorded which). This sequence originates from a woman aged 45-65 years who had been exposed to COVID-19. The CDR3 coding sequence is TGTGCCAGCAGCCGTACCTACGAGCAGTACTTC. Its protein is CASSRTYEQYF.